This T cell receptor beta chain was retrieved from a study of prognosis after radiotherapy for stage I lung cancer. Whole-study context: Newly diagnosed primary stage I lung tumors were present in approximately 15 patients, and oligometastatic NSCLC after surgical resection of the primary tumor was present in four or five patients. Several patients developed distant metastases (median about seven months) after radiotherapy; some 15 showed no significant progression. Considered medically inoperable were all of the patients with non-small cell lung cancer.

Germline V gene sequence: CDR1 LNHNV, CDR2 YYDKDF (reference sequence). The V segment lost 3 bases and the J segment 5 bases; nucleotides outside the gene matches: 7. The CDR3 spans 16 residues. Using two-round multiplex PCR, the authors amplified TCR beta CDR3 from genomic DNA. With primers specific to each TRBV and TRBJ gene, the first-round PCR was performed. One entry per CDR3 protein results from TCRdb running MiXCR on the multiplex PCR reads. The sample has 30,000 to 35,000 distinct CDR3 sequences, roughly 52% seen once. Two sampling time points were used, and about 5.8 milliliters of peripheral blood were drawn at each. This clonotype was seen many times.

This clonotype was obtained from a donor over 45 with non-small cell lung cancer. Sequencing was performed on PBMCs, taken before or after stereotactic body radiation therapy (not recorded which). This chain uses TRBV15 with TRBJ2-2, with 9 bases matching TRBD2. The CDR3 coding sequence is TGTGCCACCAGCAGTGGTGCGGGAGGGCCGACCGGGGAGCTGTTTTTT. It codes for CATSSGAGGPTGELFF. The variable domain in full, with the rest retrieved from reference TRBV15 and TRBJ2-2, is DAMVIQNPRYQVTQFGKPVTLSCSQTLNHNVMYWYQQKSSQAPKLLFHYYDKDFNNEADTPDNFQSRRPNTSFCFLDIRSPGLGDTAMYLCATSSGAGGPTGELFFGEGSRLTVL.